This TCR beta chain was profiled in a study of blood T cell repertoires in COVID-19. Whole-study context: Collection of acute and convalescent COVID-19 samples took place in the United States, Italy and Spain. T cells, B-cell-depleted T cells, or PBMCs supplied cDNA or gDNA.

Per the original methods: It was from reference gene primer amplification that nucleated cell counts were estimated. Using immunoSEQ multiplex PCR, the repertoire was profiled, and TCRdb retains in-frame clones only, with some absent. For V, J and clone size, that table is used; D and trimming come from the DNA. The repertoire holds roughly 45,000 clones, with approximately 95% as singletons. Seattle researchers signed up patients amid active infection and tracked them longitudinally. Germline V gives CDR1 KGHSH, CDR2 LQKENI. The CDR3 has 14 amino acids. V gave up 8 bases and J gave up 2 bases, with 13 bases separating them.

The sequence was obtained from a man aged 60 to 69 with COVID-19, enrolled during active disease. J is TRBJ2-1 and V is TRBV18, with D tentatively TRBD2 (6 bases). The sequencing sample was made of peripheral blood. DNA of the CDR3: TGTGCCAGCCTTGACGGGGGAACCTACAATGAGCAGTTCTTC. Its protein is CASLDGGTYNEQFF.